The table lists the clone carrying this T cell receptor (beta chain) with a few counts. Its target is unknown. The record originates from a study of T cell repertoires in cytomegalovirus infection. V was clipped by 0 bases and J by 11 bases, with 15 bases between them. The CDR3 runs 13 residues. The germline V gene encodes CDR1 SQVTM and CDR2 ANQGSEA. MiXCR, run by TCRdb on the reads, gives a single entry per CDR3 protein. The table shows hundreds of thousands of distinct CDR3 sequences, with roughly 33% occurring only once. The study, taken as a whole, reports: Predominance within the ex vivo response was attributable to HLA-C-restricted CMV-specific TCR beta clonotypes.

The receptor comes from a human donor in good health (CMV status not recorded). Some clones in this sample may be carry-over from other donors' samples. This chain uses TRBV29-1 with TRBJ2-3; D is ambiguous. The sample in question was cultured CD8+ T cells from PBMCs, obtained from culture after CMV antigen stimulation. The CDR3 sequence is CSVEDLGLAKQYF. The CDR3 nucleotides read TGCAGCGTTGAAGATCTAGGTCTTGCGAAGCAGTATTTT.